Following are 27 T cell receptor beta chains from one sample sequenced in a study of blood T cell repertoires in COVID-19. Assay: immunoSEQ multiplex PCR; the TCRdb copy retains only in-frame clones and omits some. The sample records around 52,000 clones, 87% being singletons. Sequencing used peripheral blood. The receptor source for this set is a woman aged 80 or older with COVID-19, enrolled during active disease.

This clone was counted only a few times. The chain uses TRBV11-2 and TRBJ2-3, with D perhaps TRBD2 (5 bases). The CDR3 has 15 residues. Germline assignment: CDR1 SGHAT and CDR2 FQNNGV. V lost 4 bases and J lost 6, with 17 bases in between. The CDR3 region has the DNA TGTGCCAGCAGCTCCCGGGATCGACCCGGGGATACGCAGTATTTT. Translating it yields CASSSRDRPGDTQYF.

Only a few counts were recorded for this clone. The rearrangement links TRBV30 to TRBJ1-6; D is undetermined. The germline V gene has CDR1 GTSNPN and CDR2 SVGIG (reference sequence). V lost 0 bases, J lost 10 bases, and 13 bases lay in between. The CDR3 extends over 14 amino acids. The CDR3: CAWSVRGPRSPLHF. In nucleotides, the CDR3 is TGTGCCTGGAGTGTCCGGGGTCCCAGGTCACCCCTCCACTTT.

V usage is TRBV30 and J usage is TRBJ1-3, with TRBD1 matching over 7 bases. Germline loops: CDR1 GTSNPN, CDR2 SVGIG (reference sequence). This CDR3 has 15 residues. The CDR3 region has the DNA TGTGCTGAAACCCAGGGGGGTCTCTCTGGAAACACCATATATTTT. Translation gives CAETQGGLSGNTIYF.

A note on this clone: One junction end disagrees with the germline gene, perhaps due to a read error. This chain links TRBV5-5 with TRBJ1-6; 7 bases align to TRBD1. Germline values: CDR1 SGHKS, CDR2 YYEKEE (reference sequence). The CDR3 extends over 16 amino acids. DNA for the CDR3: TGTGCCAGCAGCATACAGGACAGGTTGGGTAGTTCACCCCCCCACTTT. This codes for CASSIQDRLGSSPPHF.

V gene TRBV10-3 combines with J gene TRBJ2-7; TRBD2 might be the D (7 bases). Germline loops: CDR1 ENHRY, CDR2 SYGVKD. The CDR3 has 13 amino acids. V dropped 11 bases and J dropped 6 bases, with 20 bases sitting between them. DNA of the CDR3: TGTGCCTCCAGGGCCGGGGGGCCTGGCGAGCAGTACTTC. Protein sequence: CASRAGGPGEQYF.

The V and J genes are TRBV4-2 and TRBJ2-2, with 9 nucleotides matching TRBD2. This CDR3 comprises 17 residues. The V gene end was trimmed by 4 bases and the J gene end by 7 bases; junction bases not matched to a gene: 13. Germline lookup yields CDR1 LGHNA and CDR2 YNFKEQ. CDR3 residues: CASSRNLGGGAVGELFF. The DNA for the CDR3 is TGTGCCAGCAGCCGGAACCTTGGCGGGGGGGCTGTCGGGGAGCTGTTTTTT.

J is TRBJ1-1 and V is TRBV7-9; no definite D call. V was shortened by 1 base and J by 4 bases, with 4 bases between the two germline ends. Germline V gene lookup returns CDR1 SEHNR and CDR2 FQNEAQ (reference sequence). This CDR3 region has 12 residues. The CDR3 sequence: CASSLVLTEAFF. In nucleotides, the CDR3 is TGTGCCAGCAGCTTAGTCCTCACTGAAGCTTTCTTT.

Only one count was recorded for this clone. CDR3 amino acids: CSASPGGRANTQYF. The CDR3 DNA reads as TGCAGTGCTAGTCCCGGGGGTCGCGCGAATACGCAGTATTTT. J is TRBJ2-3 and V is TRBV20-1, with a possible D match to TRBD2 (6 bases). This CDR3 is 14 amino acids long. V was clipped by 3 bases and J by 7 bases, with 17 bases between them. Germline lookup yields CDR1 DFQATT and CDR2 SNEGSKA (reference sequence).

This chain uses TRBV19 with TRBJ2-3, with 12 bases aligning to TRBD2. Germline loops: CDR1 LNHDA, CDR2 SQIVND (reference sequence). Trimming removed 5 bases from V and 3 bases from J; junction bases left unmatched: 6. CDR3 length: 16 residues. The CDR3 coding sequence is TGTGCCAGTAGTCTCGGACTAGCGGGGTCAACAGATACGCAGTATTTT. Amino acid sequence: CASSLGLAGSTDTQYF.

This rearrangement joins TRBV6-4 to TRBJ2-1; 8 bases match TRBD2. This CDR3 comprises 14 residues. CDR1 is MRHNA, CDR2 SNTAGT, per germline. The J segment lost 9 bases and the V segment lost 4 bases, leaving 8 bases of the junction unmatched. CDR3: CASSAGGRSSEQFF. The CDR3 nucleotides are TGTGCCAGCAGTGCGGGGGGGCGATCAAGTGAGCAGTTCTTC.

The rearrangement joins TRBV5-1 to TRBJ1-1, with TRBD1 as a possible D gene (6 bases). The V end lost 0 bases, the J end lost 8 bases, and 14 bases lay between the germline ends. The V gene's germline CDR1 is SGHRS and CDR2 YFSETQ. The CDR3 totals 14 residues. DNA of the CDR3: TGCGCCAGCAGCTTGGCCTCGGGACACATAGAAGCTTTCTTT. Translated, it gives CASSLASGHIEAFF.

This chain connects TRBV7-3 to TRBJ2-7; 8 bases map to TRBD1. The CDR3 is 13 amino acids. Unmatched junction bases numbered 8, after V lost 4 bases and J lost 9 bases. Germline loops: CDR1 SGHTA, CDR2 FQGTGA. Written as DNA, the CDR3 is TGTGCCAGCAGCTCAGGACAGGGTGGTAGGCAGTACTTC. Translation gives CASSSGQGGRQYF.

The genes are TRBV15 and TRBJ1-2; 8 positions agree with TRBD1. With 2 bases clipped from V and 3 bases from J, the junction kept 2 bases outside the gene matches. CDR1 and CDR2 from the germline V gene are LNHNV and YYDKDF (reference sequence). The CDR3 contains 14 residues. The CDR3 nucleotides are TGTGCCACCAGCAGAAAGACAGGGGACTATGGCTACACCTTC. This gives the protein CATSRKTGDYGYTF.

The J gene is TRBJ1-1, the V gene TRBV4-1, with D hard to call. Trimming took off 6 bases at V and 2 bases at J, with 10 bases between the two ends. From germline, CDR1 is MGHRA and CDR2 YSYEKL. The CDR3 has 13 residues. CDR3 DNA: TGCGCCAGCAGGAGGACTCTTAACACTGAAGCTTTCTTT. It codes for CASRRTLNTEAFF.

The chain is built from TRBV6-1 and TRBJ1-5, with no clear D. Germline CDR1 and CDR2: MNHNS and SASEGT. The CDR3 is made up of 15 amino acids. V lost 1 base, J lost 0 bases, and 7 bases lay in between. The CDR3 nucleotides are TGTGCCAGCAGTGAAGTGGACTATAGCAATCAGCCCCAGCATTTT. This sequence encodes CASSEVDYSNQPQHF.

The chain employs TRBV21-1 and TRBJ1-5; TRBD1 reflects the table's D call only, with no check against the DNA. TRBV21-1 is tagged as a pseudogene. The CDR3 consists of 16 residues. CDR3 sequence: CASSKGGQGMNQPQHF. As DNA, the CDR3 is TGTGCCAGCAGCAAAGGTGGGCAGGGGATGAATCAGCCCCAGCATTTT.

The chain has TRBV12-5 and TRBJ2-7; perhaps TRBD1 as D (5 bases). CDR3 length equals 15 residues. V gave up 1 base and J gave up 1 base, with 11 bases separating them. Per germline, CDR1 LGHNT and CDR2 FRNRAP. CDR3: CASGLAGFESYEQYF. DNA of the CDR3: TGTGCTAGTGGTTTGGCAGGGTTTGAATCCTACGAGCAGTACTTC.

This clone was detected only once. The V and J genes are TRBV12-2 and TRBJ2-2; TRBD1, the table's D call, lacks a check against the DNA. TRBV12-2 is designated a pseudogene. There are 16 residues in the CDR3. CDR3 nucleotide sequence: TGTGCAAGTCGCTTAGATCAGGGGGCGGGCACCGGGGAGCTGTTTTTT. Protein sequence: CASRLDQGAGTGELFF.

J is TRBJ1-1 and V is TRBV30; 9 nucleotides agree with TRBD1. The junction had 8 bases not matched to a gene; V was cut back by 7 bases and J by 5 bases. Germline values: CDR1 GTSNPN, CDR2 SVGIG (reference sequence). This CDR3 has 13 amino acids. The CDR3 spells CALNRGLGTEAFF. The CDR3 nucleotides are TGTGCCTTAAACAGGGGGCTAGGGACTGAAGCTTTCTTT.

The chain couples TRBV28 to TRBJ2-5, with D perhaps matching TRBD1 (6 bases). The CDR3 extends over 15 amino acids. Germline values: CDR1 MDHEN, CDR2 SYDVKM. Trimming removed 3 bases at V and 2 bases at J, with 13 bases between. The CDR3 protein is CASSLAGVTQETQYF. The CDR3 bases are TGTGCCAGCAGTTTGGCAGGGGTAACTCAAGAGACCCAGTACTTC.

The V gene is TRBV5-6, the J gene TRBJ2-5; 11 bases line up with TRBD2. This CDR3 is 16 amino acids long. V trimming: 5 bases; J trimming: 7 bases; junction bases outside the gene matches: 13. The V gene's germline CDR1 is SGHDT and CDR2 YYEEEE. The CDR3 spells CASSEMGLAASATQYF. The CDR3 bases are TGTGCCAGCAGTGAGATGGGACTAGCGGCTTCGGCGACCCAGTACTTC.

This chain joins TRBV3-1 (or the pseudogene TRBV3-2) and TRBJ2-5, with TRBD2 matching over 9 bases. With V trimmed by 1 base and J by 4 bases, 10 bases remained unmatched. The CDR3 covers 17 residues. CDR1 is LGHDT, CDR2 YNNKEL, per germline (reference sequence). Written as DNA, the CDR3 is TGTGCCAGCAGCCAAGGTTTGGCGGGGGGGCCGATAGAGACCCAGTACTTC. Amino acid sequence: CASSQGLAGGPIETQYF.

V usage is TRBV5-6 and J usage is TRBJ2-7; D is uncertain. Germline CDR1 reads SGHDT; CDR2 reads YYEEEE. The CDR3 covers 13 residues. Trimming removed 4 bases from V and 1 base from J, with 9 bases in between. The CDR3 spells CASSRDLSYEQYF. CDR3 nucleotides: TGTGCCAGCAGCCGCGATCTTTCCTACGAGCAGTACTTC. Based on the CDR3 plus reference TRBV5-6 and TRBJ2-7, the full variable domain is DAGVTQSPTHLIKTRGQQVTLRCSPKSGHDTVSWYQQALGQGPQFIFQYYEEEERQRGNFPDRFSGHQFPNYSSELNVNALLLGDSALYLCASSRDLSYEQYFGPGTRLTVT.

CDR3 in DNA: TGTGCCAGCAGCTTACTGAGCGCGGCTAACACTGAAGCTTTCTTT. It translates to CASSLLSAANTEAFF. This rearrangement joins TRBV11-2 to TRBJ1-1; D is ambiguous. V shed 2 bases and J shed 2 bases, with 12 bases lying between them. CDR1 is SGHAT, CDR2 FQNNGV, per germline. The CDR3 extends over 15 amino acids. The variable domain in full, completed from reference TRBV11-2 and TRBJ1-1, reads EAGVAQSPRYKIIEKRQSVAFWCNPISGHATLYWYQQILGQGPKLLIQFQNNGVVDDSQLPKDRFSAERLKGVDSTLKIQPAKLEDSAVYLCASSLLSAANTEAFFGQGTRLTVV.

The chain is built from TRBV6-2 or TRBV6-3 and TRBJ1-5; no clear D gene. The CDR3 spans 11 residues. Germline assignment: CDR1 MNHEY and CDR2 SVGEGT. The ends were cut back, 4 bases at V and 9 bases at J, with 7 bases in the middle. This chain's CDR3 is CASSSGWPQHF. Written as DNA, the CDR3 is TGTGCCAGCAGTTCCGGTTGGCCCCAGCATTTT.

The gene calls are TRBV11-2 and TRBJ2-2, with 8 bases that match TRBD1. CDR3 length: 15 residues. J was trimmed by 7 bases and V by 5 bases; bases with no gene match: 9. Germline values: CDR1 SGHAT, CDR2 FQNNGV. DNA for the CDR3: TGTGCCAGCAGCCCCGGACAGGGTTGGGGCGGGGAGCTGTTTTTT. Translation: CASSPGQGWGGELFF.

The chain has TRBV3-1 (or the pseudogene TRBV3-2) and TRBJ2-7, with 9 bases lining up with TRBD2. The trim removed 4 bases at V and 7 bases at J, leaving 8 bases unmatched. The CDR3 covers 14 residues. The germline V gene encodes CDR1 LGHDT and CDR2 YNNKEL (reference sequence). DNA for the CDR3: TGTGCCAGCAGCCCCCCGGCGGGGGGGCGAGAGCAGTACTTC. Protein: CASSPPAGGREQYF.